This TCR beta chain was obtained from a study of technical replicates of blood from a handful of donors (dated by TCRdb to about 2017). Preparation of the library involved the immunoSEQ multiplex PCR assay. Drawn from immuneACCESS, this table holds only the in-frame rearrangements with V and J called that TCRdb kept. Clones are partly lost; checked studies trace under half to an unresolved V gene and leave the rest unexplained. For this sample there are about 63,000 clones; 85% to 90% appear just once. The top ten clonotypes cover under 6.5% of the sample. A remark on this clone: What this receptor recognizes is not known. Base qualities are not recorded, but no much larger clone differs from it by a single base.

A distance of 14 bases separates the germline ends of V and J, which lose 4 bases and 3 bases respectively. The cysteine opens and the phenylalanine closes a CDR3 of 15 amino acids. Solely the CDR3 DNA is kept, with 45 bases framed from the first base. The germline V gene specifies SGHDT as CDR1 and YYEEEE as CDR2. This chain is built from TRBV5-6 and TRBJ1-5; the D gene cannot be named for sure. The sequenced material came from PBMCs. The sequence derives from a human donor in good health. Some clones in this sample may be carry-over from other donors' samples. In nucleotides, the sequence is TGTGCCAGCAGCCGCCTATCGGGGATCAATCAGCCCCAGCATTTT. It encodes CASSRLSGINQPQHF.